This TCR beta chain was sequenced for a study of shared clonotypes between healthy human individuals. Overall study context: The donor group consisted of a couple of women and a few men, aged 18 to 49. The study's findings and limits: Even with large depth, rarefaction showed that sorted-subset sequencing was incomplete.

Concerning this clone itself: Its antigen remains unidentified. A read error may produce the germline difference seen at one junction end.

The authors distributed each subset's genomic DNA evenly over several immunoSEQ plates. The method was immunoSEQ multiplex PCR; TCRdb's version includes in-frame clones alone and lacks a portion of them. The repertoire includes 2 million to 3 million clones, over 85% of them detected once, and roughly 0.36% sits in the top ten. Germline values: CDR1 MDHEN, CDR2 SYDVKM. This CDR3 spans 14 amino acids. Sequencing was done on a sample of naive CD4+ T cells from PBMCs. Specified subset: CD45RA+ positively selected. This TCR came from a man between 18 and 35 years old in good health. Some clones in this sample may be carry-over from other donors' samples. This rearrangement joins TRBV28 to TRBJ2-7, with D unresolved. DNA for the CDR3: TGTGCCAGCAGGCCACCCGCAAGCTCCTCCGAGCAGTACTTC. Protein: CASRPPASSSEQYF.